Included here is one T cell receptor beta chain sequence, with context. The antigen remains undetermined. This record belongs to a study of cytomegalovirus exposure and HLA in healthy donors. Findings of the study overall: A later analysis showed that HLA-associated TCR beta chains had undergone more clonal expansion than equally common others.

This PCR relied on a set of 60 Vbeta primers and 13 Jbeta primers. The repertoire was sequenced with immunoSEQ multiplex PCR; TCRdb's copy has only in-frame clones and lacks some. This sample has about 170,000 clones, with approximately 80% found just once. Germline V gene sequence: CDR1 SQVTM, CDR2 ANQGSEA. V dropped 7 bases and J dropped 5; count of bases not matched to a gene: 10. CDR3 length: 15 residues. Sequencing was carried out using PBMCs. V is TRBV29-1 and J is TRBJ2-2; 10 bases map to TRBD1. This receptor was taken from a woman in her forties or fifties in good health and CMV-seronegative. CDR3 in amino acids: CSGLTGGVGTGELFF. The CDR3 nucleotides are TGCAGCGGCTTGACAGGGGGCGTTGGAACCGGGGAGCTGTTTTTT.